This paragraph covers one T cell receptor beta chain sequence. The CDR3 has 16 amino acids. The germline V gene encodes CDR1 KGHSH and CDR2 LQKENI. After removal of 4 bases from V and 1 base from J, the junction contained 6 bases not matched to a gene. Sequenced by immunoSEQ multiplex PCR; TCRdb stores in-frame clones only, minus some. The table lists about 380,000 clones, roughly 80% of them singletons, with 0.85% to 1.2% in the top ten. The data stem from a study of blood T cell repertoires in COVID-19. Study-level information: The analysed material was cDNA or gDNA that came from T cells, B-cell-depleted T cells, or PBMCs.

The TCR was taken from a human donor with acute or convalescent COVID-19. The donor label of this sample is uncertain. Input material: peripheral blood. The V and J genes are TRBV18 and TRBJ1-3; 8 bases match TRBD1. CDR3 coding DNA: TGTGCCAGCTCACTCGGACAGGGACCTTCTGGAAACACCATATATTTT. This sequence encodes CASSLGQGPSGNTIYF.